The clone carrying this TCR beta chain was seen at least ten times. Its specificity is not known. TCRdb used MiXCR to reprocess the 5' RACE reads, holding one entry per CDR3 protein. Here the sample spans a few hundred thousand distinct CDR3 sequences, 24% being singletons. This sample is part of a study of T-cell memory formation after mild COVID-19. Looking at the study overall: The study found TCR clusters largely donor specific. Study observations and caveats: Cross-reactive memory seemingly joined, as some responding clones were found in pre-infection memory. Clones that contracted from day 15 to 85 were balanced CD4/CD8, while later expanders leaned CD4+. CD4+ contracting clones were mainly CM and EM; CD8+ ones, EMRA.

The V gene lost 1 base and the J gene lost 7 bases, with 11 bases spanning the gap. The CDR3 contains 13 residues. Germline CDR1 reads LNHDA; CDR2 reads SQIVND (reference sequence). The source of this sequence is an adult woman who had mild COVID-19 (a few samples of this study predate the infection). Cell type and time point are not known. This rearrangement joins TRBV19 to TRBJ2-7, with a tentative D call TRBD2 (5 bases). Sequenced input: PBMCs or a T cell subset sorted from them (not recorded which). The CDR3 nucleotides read TGTGCCAGTAGTATAGGCCTAACGGGAGAGCAGTACTTC. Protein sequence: CASSIGLTGEQYF.